The 21 T cell receptor beta chains below were found in one sample sequenced in a study of CD8+ T cells in alopecia areata. Noted treatment: oral pan-JAK inhibitor, 5-10 mg twice daily. Extracted RNA was reverse transcribed, and the resulting cDNA served as sequencing template. Produced via immunoSEQ multiplex PCR; TCRdb's table is partial and in-frame only. The data hold fewer than 110,000 clones, with roughly 89% observed a single time. Sequencing used CD8+ T cells sorted from blood, obtained at week 24, from a patient treated with tofacitinib. The receptors derive from a human donor with alopecia areata.

This clone was seen only a few times. The chain combines TRBV21-1 with TRBJ1-5; TRBD1 is the table's D call and was not checked against the DNA. TRBV21-1 is noted as a pseudogene. The CDR3 length is 16 residues. The chain's CDR3 is CAIDRGHPHSNQPQHF. The CDR3, as DNA: TGTGCCATCGACAGGGGGCACCCCCATAGCAATCAGCCCCAGCATTTT.

V and J are TRBV6-6 and TRBJ2-7, with TRBD1 identical over 7 bases. The DNA matches TRBJ2-5 better at its end, which makes the J call doubtful. This CDR3 region has 15 residues. Germline V gives CDR1 MNHNY, CDR2 SVGAGI (reference sequence). CDR3 sequence reads: CASSYRDSSQETQYF. DNA of the CDR3: TGTGCCAGCAGTTACCGGGACAGTAGCCAAGAGACCCAGTACTTC.

For this clone: Other nucleotide sequences in the sample specify the same CDR3. This sequence joins TRBV29-1 and TRBJ2-5; 13 bases agree with TRBD2. J was trimmed by 3 bases and V by 6 bases; bases with no gene match: 4. This CDR3 region has 14 residues. In germline, CDR1 is SQVTM, CDR2 ANQGSEA. CDR3 bases: TGCAGCGTAGAGGGACTAGCGGGGAAAGAGACCCAGTACTTC. Its translation is CSVEGLAGKETQYF. Together with reference TRBV29-1 and TRBJ2-5, the CDR3 gives the full variable domain: SAVISQKPSRDICQRGTSLTIQCQVDSQVTMMFWYRQQPGQSLTLIATANQGSEATYESGFVIDKFPISRPNLTFSTLTVSNMSPEDSSIYLCSVEGLAGKETQYFGPGTRLLVL.

CDR3 amino acids: CASSLASLAGGPAAEQYF. The CDR3 coding sequence is TGTGCCAGCAGCTTAGCGTCCCTAGCGGGGGGGCCTGCGGCCGAGCAGTACTTC. The chain uses TRBV7-2 and TRBJ2-5; 12 positions match TRBD2. TRBJ2-7 matches the DNA end more closely, so the J call is doubtful. The CDR3 loop spans 18 amino acids. CDR1 SGHTA and CDR2 FQGNSA come from the germline V gene.

About this clone itself: A junction end diverges from the germline sequence, so it may reflect a read error. The CDR3 DNA is TGTGCCATCTGGGGGAACGCTGAAGCTTTCTTT. This codes for CAIWGNAEAFF. The chain employs TRBV10-3 and TRBJ1-1; tentatively, D is TRBD1 (5 bases). CDR3 length: 11 amino acids. Germline V lookup: CDR1 ENHRY, CDR2 SYGVKD.

This clone was seen more than once but under ten times. The chain couples TRBV7-8 to TRBJ2-1; 12 bases map to TRBD2. Trimming took 5 bases from V and 5 from J; bases not matched to a gene: 4. Germline V lookup: CDR1 SGHVS, CDR2 FQNEAQ. The CDR3 spans 15 residues. The CDR3 spells CASSQLAGGHNEQFF. In nucleotides, the CDR3 is TGTGCCAGCAGCCAACTAGCGGGGGGACACAATGAGCAGTTCTTC.

V and J are TRBV9 and TRBJ2-3; a weak D match, TRBD1 (7 bases). Trimming stripped 0 bases from V and 2 bases from J, with 19 bases between. Germline assignment: CDR1 SGDLS and CDR2 YYNGEE. CDR3 length: 18 residues. The CDR3 sequence is CASSVEGGGDPVTDTQYF. CDR3 bases: TGTGCCAGCAGCGTAGAAGGGGGCGGGGATCCCGTCACAGATACGCAGTATTTT.

This chain uses TRBV7-6 with TRBJ2-7; a weak D match, TRBD1 (6 bases). CDR1 is SGHVS and CDR2 is FNYEAQ in the germline V gene. The V end lost 4 bases, the J end lost 2 bases, and 12 bases lay between the germline ends. The CDR3 sequence is 14 residues long. CDR3 sequence reads: CASSSGDNPYEQYF. The CDR3 DNA is TGTGCCAGCAGCTCCGGGGACAATCCCTACGAGCAGTACTTC. Variable domain in full (rest from reference TRBV7-6 and TRBJ2-7): GAGVSQSPRYKVTKRGQDVALRCDPISGHVSLYWYRQALGQGPEFLTYFNYEAQQDKSGLPNDRFSAERPEGSISTLTIQRTEQRDSAMYRCASSSGDNPYEQYFGPGTRLTVT.

The genes are TRBV19 and TRBJ2-6, with 7 bases lining up with TRBD1. The CDR3 spans 14 residues. The V and J ends lost 5 bases and 3 bases, in that order; junction bases with no gene match: 1. Germline assignment: CDR1 LNHDA and CDR2 SQIVND (reference sequence). The CDR3 DNA sequence: TGTGCCAGTAGTGACAGGGTTGGGGCCAACGTCCTGACTTTC. Protein: CASSDRVGANVLTF.

CDR3 nucleotide sequence: TGTGCCAGTAGTGCCTCAACTTCATTGAACACTGAAGCTTTCTTT. Translating gives CASSASTSLNTEAFF. The chain uses TRBV19 and TRBJ1-1; D gene ambiguous. This CDR3 has 15 residues. Trimming pared 5 bases from V and 0 bases from J, leaving 13 bases between. Germline CDR1 reads LNHDA; CDR2 reads SQIVND (reference sequence).

This clone has just one count. The chain uses TRBV9 and TRBJ2-5; D not certain. Germline-derived CDR1 and CDR2 are SGDLS and YYNGEE. CDR3 length equals 15 residues. Between the trimmed V and J ends, which lost 2 bases and 5 bases, there was a span of 16 bases. CDR3 protein: CASSVSGAYGETQYF. CDR3 nucleotide sequence: TGTGCCAGCAGCGTCTCTGGAGCATATGGGGAGACCCAGTACTTC.

The rearrangement links TRBV2 to TRBJ1-1; D is ambiguous. This CDR3 has 11 residues. Germline CDR1 and CDR2: SNHLY and FYNNEI. V lost 8 bases to trimming and J lost 4 bases, with 8 bases between them. In DNA form, the CDR3 reads TGTGCCAGCCGGGGAGGCACTGAAGCTTTCTTT. It is translated as CASRGGTEAFF.

The chain uses TRBV9 and TRBJ2-7; D call uncertain. Trimming stripped 0 bases from V and 5 bases from J, with 9 bases between. The CDR3 has 13 amino acids. Germline V gives CDR1 SGDLS, CDR2 YYNGEE. The CDR3 sequence: CASSVGSINEQYF. CDR3 in DNA: TGTGCCAGCAGCGTAGGCAGTATCAACGAGCAGTACTTC.

A remark on this clone: With a far larger clone one base away, a read error is the likely cause. This chain uses TRBV30 with TRBJ1-5; D gene unclear. Germline-derived CDR1 and CDR2 are GTSNPN and SVGIG (reference sequence). Between the trimmed V and J ends, which lost 0 bases and 6 bases, there was a span of 9 bases. The CDR3 covers 13 residues. The CDR3 DNA is TGTGCCTGGAGTGTTGGGGATTCTCAGCCCCAGCATTTT. This translates into CAWSVGDSQPQHF.

This chain links TRBV6-8 with TRBJ2-7; 7 positions match TRBD1. The CDR3 has 14 residues. The V segment lost 6 bases and the J segment 2 bases; nucleotides outside the gene matches: 7. CDR1 and CDR2 (germline): MNHGY, SAAAGT. As DNA, the CDR3 is TGTGCCAGCAGGCGACCTGGGACAGCCTACGAGCAGTACTTC. It specifies CASRRPGTAYEQYF.

This chain connects TRBV7-9 to TRBJ2-7, with D unclear. The V end was cut by 5 bases, the J end by 3 bases, with 11 bases between. CDR3 length equals 13 residues. Germline V gene sequence: CDR1 SEHNR, CDR2 FQNEAQ (reference sequence). CDR3 in DNA: TGTGCCAGCAGCCCCGATTTTATCTACGAGCAGTACTTC. Encoded protein: CASSPDFIYEQYF. Drawing the rest from reference TRBV7-9 and TRBJ2-7, the complete variable domain is DTGVSQNPRHKITKRGQNVTFRCDPISEHNRLYWYRQTLGQGPEFLTYFQNEAQLEKSRLLSDRFSAERPKGSFSTLEIQRTEQGDSAMYLCASSPDFIYEQYFGPGTRLTVT.

The rearrangement uses TRBV29-1 and TRBJ2-6; no definite D call. The CDR3 runs to 15 residues. Deletions cut 1 base from V and 0 bases from J, with 7 bases between. Germline CDR1 reads SQVTM; CDR2 reads ANQGSEA. The CDR3 here is CSVEGLTSGANVLTF. The DNA of the CDR3 is TGCAGCGTTGAAGGTCTCACCTCTGGGGCCAACGTCCTGACTTTC.

The chain has TRBV2 and TRBJ2-7; 10 bases align to TRBD2. Germline V lookup: CDR1 SNHLY, CDR2 FYNNEI. This CDR3 spans 15 amino acids. V gave up 7 bases and J gave up 5 bases; unmatched junction bases: 11. CDR3 bases: TGTGCCAGCATGGCAGAAGCGGGGGGGCCCAACGAGCAGTACTTC. This gives the protein CASMAEAGGPNEQYF.

V is TRBV5-1 and J is TRBJ1-1; D is perhaps TRBD1 (5 bases). The CDR3 spans 14 residues. V was pared by 4 bases and J by 6 bases, with 16 bases between. CDR1 and CDR2 (germline): SGHRS, YFSETQ. DNA for the CDR3: TGCGCCAGCAGCCCCGGGACCCACCGGGCTGAAGCTTTCTTT. It is translated as CASSPGTHRAEAFF.

This clone was seen a single time. The gene calls are TRBV5-6 and TRBJ2-1; no definite D call. CDR1 and CDR2 from the germline V gene are SGHDT and YYEEEE. The CDR3 covers 11 residues. The germline V and J ends were trimmed by 0 bases and 12 bases, with 7 bases remaining between them. CDR3 region: CASSLGTVQFF. The CDR3 region has the DNA TGTGCCAGCAGCTTGGGCACGGTGCAGTTCTTC.

V gene TRBV25-1 combines with J gene TRBJ2-5; D is ambiguous. V lost 10 bases to trimming and J lost 2 bases, with 14 bases between them. Germline V gives CDR1 MGHDK, CDR2 SYGVNS. The CDR3 totals 13 residues. CDR3: CATYLPEQETQYF. CDR3 coding DNA: TGTGCCACCTATCTCCCCGAGCAAGAGACCCAGTACTTC.